These T cell receptor beta chains were read from a single sample in a study of vaccination effects on CD4 cells after COVID-19. The protocol was immunoSEQ multiplex PCR, while the TCRdb copy is restricted to in-frame clones and leaves out a portion. The sample yields tens of thousands of clones, 70% to 75% seen once. Which antigens these TCRs recognize remains unknown. The sample was CD4+ T cells from PBMCs cultured with HCoV-229E spike peptides, taken after COVID-19 vaccination. Receptor source: a human donor who received a COVID-19 vaccine. The CDR3 runs from the conserved cysteine through the conserved F or W. Fields, in order: J gene, V gene, clone size, D gene, CDR3 DNA, CDR3 protein. A D gene is named only where the DNA matches it firmly. Some rows mark clone size as missing; the rest say once, few, many or name a class of expanded clone.

TRBJ2-5,TRBV28,.,TRBD2,TGTGCCACCTCGGGGGGGACACCCAATTATGGGCCCTTAGAGACCCAGTACTTC,CATSGGTPNYGPLETQYF
TRBJ2-1,TRBV10-3,.,TRBD2,TGTGCCATCGGCCGACTAGCGGGGGTTGTAGTCAATGAGCAGTTCTTC,CAIGRLAGVVVNEQFF
TRBJ1-3,TRBV18,.,.,TGTGCCAGCTCCGGGACATTCCGTGACACCATATATTTT,CASSGTFRDTIYF
TRBJ2-6,TRBV30,.,.,TGTGCCTGGAGTGTCCAGACTGGGGCCAACGTCCTGACTTTC,CAWSVQTGANVLTF
TRBJ1-2,TRBV27,.,TRBD1,TGTGCCAGCAGTTCCTGGGGACAGGGGGCTGCAGGCTACACCTTC,CASSSWGQGAAGYTF
TRBJ2-2,TRBV6-1,.,.,TGTGCCAGCAGTGAATGGACTAATACAGGGTTGGGCGGGGAGCTGTTTTTT,CASSEWTNTGLGGELFF
TRBJ1-4,TRBV18,.,TRBD1,TGTGCCAGCTCACGCGGACAGGGTGGCGAAAAACTGTTTTTT,CASSRGQGGEKLFF
TRBJ1-5,TRBV2,.,.,TGTGCCAGCAGGGATGGAGGTAACAATCAGCCCCAGCATTTT,CASRDGGNNQPQHF
TRBJ1-5,TRBV28,.,.,TGTGCCATAACCCCCGGCAGGTCAATATATCAGCCCCAGCATTTT,CAITPGRSIYQPQHF
TRBJ1-6,TRBV4-1,.,TRBD1,TGCGCCAGCAGCCAAACCGTCGGACAGGAGCTACATTCACCCCTCCACTTT,CASSQTVGQELHSPLHF
TRBJ2-2,TRBV6-6,.,.,TGTGCCAGCAGTTACCCTTTAACGAACACCGGGGAGCTGTTTTTT,CASSYPLTNTGELFF
TRBJ2-1,TRBV10-1,.,.,TGCGCCAGCAGTGGGGGCAGTTACAATGAGCAGTTCTTC,CASSGGSYNEQFF
TRBJ2-1,TRBV28,few,.,TGTGCCAGCAGTGTTGAGGGGGGCTGGAATGAGCAGTTCTTC,CASSVEGGWNEQFF
TRBJ2-3,TRBV7-3,.,TRBD2,TGTGCCAGCAGTTCTACTAGCGGGGGGGCTAATACGCAGTATTTT,CASSSTSGGANTQYF
TRBJ2-3,TRBV5-1,few,TRBD2,TGCGCCAGCAGCCTCCCTAGCGGGGGGGGGCAGGATACGCAGTATTTT,CASSLPSGGGQDTQYF
TRBJ1-5,TRBV7-2,.,.,TGTGCCAGCAGCGAGCGTGGCGGGGCGGGGAGCAATCAGCCCCAGCATTTT,CASSERGGAGSNQPQHF
TRBJ1-5,TRBV7-9,once,.,TGTGCCAGCAGCTTAGCGGGGGGTCAGCCCCAGCATTTT,CASSLAGGQPQHF
TRBJ2-4,TRBV24-1,.,TRBD1,TGTGCCACCAGTGGCTCGGGACAGGGGGACCCAGCCAAAAACATTCAGTACTTC,CATSGSGQGDPAKNIQYF
TRBJ1-2,TRBV6-5,.,.,TGTGCCAGCAGTTACTCACCTAACTATGGCTACACCTTC,CASSYSPNYGYTF
TRBJ1-1,TRBV7-3,.,.,TGTGCCAGCAGCTTAAAGGGAGGGTATGAAGCTTTCTTT,CASSLKGGYEAFF
TRBJ1-3,TRBV6-5,.,TRBD1,TGTGCCAGCAGAAGACAGGGTAGCTCTGGAAACACCATATATTTT,CASRRQGSSGNTIYF
TRBJ2-2,TRBV4-3,few,.,TGCGCCAGCAGCCTCCAGGGAAACACCGGGGAGCTGTTTTTT,CASSLQGNTGELFF
TRBJ1-2,TRBV2,once,TRBD1,TGTGCCAGCAGGATGACAGGGACGGGCTATGGCTACACCTTC,CASRMTGTGYGYTF
TRBJ1-5,TRBV19,few,TRBD1,TGTGCCAGTAGGAGGGCAGGGGGCTACAATCAGCCCCAGCATTTT,CASRRAGGYNQPQHF
TRBJ1-1,TRBV24-1,.,TRBD1,TGTGCCACCAGGGGACAGGAGATGAACACTGAAGCTTTCTTT,CATRGQEMNTEAFF
TRBJ2-1,TRBV5-5,.,.,TGTGCCAGCAGCTTGGTAGGACAGCGAAGCTCCTACAATGAGCAGTTCTTC,CASSLVGQRSSYNEQFF
TRBJ1-4,TRBV6-5,.,TRBD1,TGTGCCAGCAGTCGGGACAGGGGGCGTGAAAAACTGTTTTTT,CASSRDRGREKLFF
TRBJ1-4,TRBV5-1,few,.,TGCGCCAGCAGCTTTCTGGGGGACCTTAATGAAAAACTGTTTTTT,CASSFLGDLNEKLFF
TRBJ2-1,TRBV30,.,.,TGTGCCTGGAGTGTACTCGGGAATGAGCAGTTCTTC,CAWSVLGNEQFF
TRBJ2-5,TRBV12-3/TRBV12-4,.,.,TGTGCCAGCAGTAAATACGGGGAGACCCAGTACTTC,CASSKYGETQYF
TRBJ2-3,TRBV27,.,TRBD1,TGTGCCAGCAGTAAAACAGGGGTGAGAGGAGATACGCAGTATTTT,CASSKTGVRGDTQYF
TRBJ2-2,TRBV6-5,few,.,TGTGCCAGCAGGCGGACGGCGAACACCGGGGAGCTGTTTTTT,CASRRTANTGELFF
TRBJ2-3,TRBV6-5,.,TRBD2,TGTGCCAGTCAAGAGCGGGGGGCCGTGAATACGCAGTATTTT,CASQERGAVNTQYF
TRBJ2-1,TRBV9,.,TRBD1,TGTGCCAGCAGCGTGGGGGGACAGGGTTATGGCTACAATGAGCAGTTCTTC,CASSVGGQGYGYNEQFF
TRBJ2-1,TRBV7-3,.,.,TGTGCCAGCAGCTTAGATAGGGTGACTAGTAACCTCAATGAGCAGTTCTTC,CASSLDRVTSNLNEQFF
TRBJ1-1,TRBV5-1,once,.,TGCGCCAGCAGCTTGGCTGGCCGCAGCTACACTGAAGCTTTCTTT,CASSLAGRSYTEAFF
TRBJ1-2,TRBV7-2,.,TRBD1,TGTGCCAGCAGCCCAGGGACAGGGACCGCCAACTATGGCTACACCTTC,CASSPGTGTANYGYTF
TRBJ1-4,TRBV5-1,.,.,TGCGCCAGCAGTATACCTAATGAAAAACTGTTTTTT,CASSIPNEKLFF
TRBJ2-2,TRBV7-9,.,.,TGTGCCAGCAGCTTAATCTCCGTCACCGGGGAGCTGTTTTTT,CASSLISVTGELFF
TRBJ1-5,TRBV30,.,.,TGTGCCTGGAGTTTGGGGACCAATCAGCCCCAGCATTTT,CAWSLGTNQPQHF
TRBJ1-4,TRBV18,.,.,TGTGCCAGCTCACCAACGTGGACGAATGAGGGAAAACTGTTTTTT,CASSPTWTNEGKLFF
TRBJ1-5,TRBV9,.,TRBD1,TGTGCCAGCAGCGTAGAGGGACAGGGATTTCCCCAGCATTTT,CASSVEGQGFPQHF
TRBJ2-2,TRBV24-1,.,.,TGTGCCACCAGTGATGTCGGCATCGGGGAGCTGTTTTTT,CATSDVGIGELFF
TRBJ1-3,TRBV21-1,.,.,TGTGCCAGCAGCAAAGGGCAGGGGCGAAACACCATATATTTT,CASSKGQGRNTIYF
TRBJ2-2,TRBV9,few,.,TGTGCCAGCAGAAAAACGAACACCGGGGAGCTGTTTTTT,CASRKTNTGELFF
TRBJ2-2,TRBV7-8,.,.,TGTGCCAGCAGCTTCCAGGGGCGGAACACCGGGGAGCTGTTTTTT,CASSFQGRNTGELFF
TRBJ2-1,TRBV2,.,TRBD1,TGTGCCAGCAGGGGGACAGGGTATCTCTATGAGCAGTTCTTC,CASRGTGYLYEQFF
TRBJ2-3,TRBV10-1,.,.,TGCGCCAGCAGCGACACAGATACGCAGTATTTT,CASSDTDTQYF
TRBJ1-5,TRBV19,.,.,TGTGCCAGTAGTATAGTTGTGGGGCAGCTAGTCCAGCCCCAGCATTTT,CASSIVVGQLVQPQHF
TRBJ1-2,TRBV19,.,TRBD1,TGTGCCAGTAGTACCCGGACAGGGGGCCTGAAGTATTATGGCTACACCTTC,CASSTRTGGLKYYGYTF
TRBJ1-1,TRBV30,.,.,TGTGCCTGGAGGGGCGGGGGAACTGAAGCTTTCTTT,CAWRGGGTEAFF
TRBJ2-4,TRBV18,.,TRBD1,TGTGCCAGCTCACCACTAAGACAGGGTCTGACCAAAAACATTCAGTACTTC,CASSPLRQGLTKNIQYF
TRBJ2-3,TRBV13,.,.,TGTGCCAGCAGCCAGGGCCCTGGCACAGATACGCAGTATTTT,CASSQGPGTDTQYF